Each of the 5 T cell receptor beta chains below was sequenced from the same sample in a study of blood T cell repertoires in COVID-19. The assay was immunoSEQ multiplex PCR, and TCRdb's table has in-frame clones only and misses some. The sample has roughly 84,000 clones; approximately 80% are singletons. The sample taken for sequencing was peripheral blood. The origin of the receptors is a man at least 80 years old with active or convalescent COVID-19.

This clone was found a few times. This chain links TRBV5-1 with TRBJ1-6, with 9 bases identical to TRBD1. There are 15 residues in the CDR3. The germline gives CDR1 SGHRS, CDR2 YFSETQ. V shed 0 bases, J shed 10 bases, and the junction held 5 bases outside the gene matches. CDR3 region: CASSLEGQGWSPLHF. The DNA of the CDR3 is TGCGCCAGCAGCTTGGAGGGACAGGGCTGGTCACCCCTCCACTTT. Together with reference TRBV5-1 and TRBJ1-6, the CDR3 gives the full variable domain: KAGVTQTPRYLIKTRGQQVTLSCSPISGHRSVSWYQQTPGQGLQFLFEYFSETQRNKGNFPGRFSGRQFSNSRSEMNVSTLELGDSALYLCASSLEGQGWSPLHFGNGTRLTVT.

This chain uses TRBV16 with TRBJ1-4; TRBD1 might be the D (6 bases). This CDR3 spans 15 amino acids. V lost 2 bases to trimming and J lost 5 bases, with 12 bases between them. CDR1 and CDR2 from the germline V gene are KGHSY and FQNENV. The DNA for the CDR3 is TGTGCCAGCAGCCAAAACAGGGCCATGAATGAAAAACTGTTTTTT. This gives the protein CASSQNRAMNEKLFF.

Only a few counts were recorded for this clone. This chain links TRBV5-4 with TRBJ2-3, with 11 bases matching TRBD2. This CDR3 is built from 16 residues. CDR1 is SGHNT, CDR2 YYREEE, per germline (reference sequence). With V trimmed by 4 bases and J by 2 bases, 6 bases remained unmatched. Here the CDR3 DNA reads TGTGCCAGCAGCGGGGCTAGCGGGAGGCCCACAGATACGCAGTATTTT. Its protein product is CASSGASGRPTDTQYF.

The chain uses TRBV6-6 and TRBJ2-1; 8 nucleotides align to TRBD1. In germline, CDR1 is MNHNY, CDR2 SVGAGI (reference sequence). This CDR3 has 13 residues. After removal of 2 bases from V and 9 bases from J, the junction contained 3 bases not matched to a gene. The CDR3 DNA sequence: TGTGCCAGCAGTTACCAGGGGGCGTTTGAGCAGTTCTTC. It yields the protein CASSYQGAFEQFF.

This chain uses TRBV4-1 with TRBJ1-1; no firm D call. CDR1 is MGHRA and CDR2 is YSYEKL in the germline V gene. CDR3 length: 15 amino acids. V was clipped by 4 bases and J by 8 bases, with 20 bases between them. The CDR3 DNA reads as TGCGCCAGCAGCCCCGGACTTCTTGGAGGAATGGAAGCTTTCTTT. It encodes CASSPGLLGGMEAFF.